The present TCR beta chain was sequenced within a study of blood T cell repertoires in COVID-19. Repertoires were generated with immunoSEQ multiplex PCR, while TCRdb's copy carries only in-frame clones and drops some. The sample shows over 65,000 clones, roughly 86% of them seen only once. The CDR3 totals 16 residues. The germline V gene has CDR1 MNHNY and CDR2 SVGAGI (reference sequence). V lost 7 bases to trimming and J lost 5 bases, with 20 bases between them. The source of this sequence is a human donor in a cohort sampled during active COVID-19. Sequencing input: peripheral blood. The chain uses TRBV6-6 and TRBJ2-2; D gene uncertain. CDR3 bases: TGTGCCAGCACCCCCGAGAAACTAAGTGGAACCGGGGAGCTGTTTTTT. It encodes CASTPEKLSGTGELFF.